The T cell receptor (beta chain) under discussion was sequenced for a study of blood T cell repertoires in COVID-19. About the research overall: Both acute and convalescent COVID-19 samples were obtained from the United States, Italy and Spain.

In the study's own analysis: Using reference gene primer amplification, nucleated cell counts were estimated. Sequencing was performed with immunoSEQ multiplex PCR; in TCRdb, only in-frame clones are kept and a portion is missing. V, J and clone size are those of that table, while D and trimming were read from the DNA. The data show about 59,000 clones, 70% to 75% seen once. Trimming removed 5 bases from V and 0 bases from J, with 6 bases in between. Germline-derived CDR1 and CDR2 are MNHEY and SMNVEV (reference sequence). The CDR3 extends over 13 amino acids. This clone turned up a few times. Source material: peripheral blood. The sequence derives from a woman between 65 and 79 years old with acute or convalescent COVID-19. The chain has TRBV27 and TRBJ2-3; no definite D call. The CDR3 region is CASSKTSTDTQYF. The CDR3, as DNA: TGTGCCAGCAGTAAGACTAGCACAGATACGCAGTATTTT.